Detailed here is one T cell receptor (beta chain). This entry comes from a study of blood T cell repertoires in COVID-19. In the study overall: COVID-19 samples collected from the United States, Italy and Spain covered acute and convalescent phases. T cells, B-cell-depleted T cells, or PBMCs supplied cDNA or gDNA.

Deletions cut 3 bases from V and 13 bases from J, with 10 bases between. Germline-derived CDR1 and CDR2 are LNHNV and YYDKDF (reference sequence). CDR3 size: 12 residues. In the original processing: Quantification of nucleated cells was approximated via reference gene primer amplification. Sequenced by immunoSEQ multiplex PCR; TCRdb stores in-frame clones only, minus some. D and trimming were read from the DNA, whereas the V and J calls and clone size are those reported in that table. The sample consists of around 270,000 clones, roughly 91% of them appearing once. The receptor comes from a man in his forties with acute or convalescent COVID-19. Sequenced sample: peripheral blood. The genes are TRBV15 and TRBJ1-6; D unresolved. The CDR3: CATSSAISPLHF. For the CDR3, the DNA is TGTGCCACCAGCAGTGCTATTTCCCCCCTCCACTTT.